These 7 T cell receptor beta chains were all obtained from the same sample, sequenced in a study of Graves' ophthalmopathy and Graves' hyperthyroidism. RNA transcripts were the template, and TCR beta CDR3 regions were amplified from them. A first-round RT-PCR used HTBI primers, followed by a second-round multiplex PCR. Each CDR3 protein gets one entry after TCRdb re-called the multiplex PCR reads with MiXCR. This table holds about 620,000 distinct CDR3 sequences, about 20% found once. Sequences were obtained from peripheral blood. These TCRs come from a woman younger than 35 with stable Graves' hyperthyroidism. Some clones in this sample may be carry-over from other donors' samples.

This clonotype was seen more than once but under ten times. The genes are TRBV12-5 and TRBJ2-5; TRBD1 agrees at 9 bases. The CDR3 has 14 residues. In germline, CDR1 is LGHNT, CDR2 FRNRAP. V shed 4 bases, J shed 5 bases, and the junction held 5 bases outside the gene matches. The CDR3 nucleotides are TGTGCTAGTGGTTGGGACAGGGAAAGGGAGACCCAGTACTTC. Its protein is CASGWDRERETQYF. Full variable domain (rest looked up from reference TRBV12-5 and TRBJ2-5): DARVTQTPRHKVTEMGQEVTMRCQPILGHNTVFWYRQTMMQGLELLAYFRNRAPLDDSGMPKDRFSAEMPDATLATLKIQPSEPRDSAVYFCASGWDRERETQYFGPGTRLLVL.

The rearrangement uses TRBV10-1 and TRBJ2-7; D is undetermined. This CDR3 has 14 amino acids. V was clipped by 2 bases and J by 7 bases, with 15 bases between them. Per the germline V gene, CDR1 is WNHNN and CDR2 is SYGVQD (reference sequence). The CDR3 nucleotides read TGCGCCAGCAGTGAGATTATCGAGTCTGGTGAGCAGTACTTC. This gives the protein CASSEIIESGEQYF.

The V and J genes are TRBV5-1 and TRBJ2-2, with 11 bases identical to TRBD2. The germline V gene has CDR1 SGHRS and CDR2 YFSETQ. The CDR3 has 17 residues. With 2 bases clipped from V and 4 bases from J, the junction kept 7 bases outside the gene matches. Here the CDR3 reads CASSFKTSGRSTGELFF. The CDR3 coding sequence is TGCGCCAGCAGCTTTAAAACTAGCGGGAGAAGCACCGGGGAGCTGTTTTTT.

In its sample, this clonotype was seen many times. The rearrangement links TRBV30 to TRBJ1-1, with a weak D call TRBD1 (6 bases). Germline V lookup: CDR1 GTSNPN, CDR2 SVGIG (reference sequence). Trimming took 0 bases from V and 4 from J, leaving 12 bases between them. There are 14 residues in the CDR3. CDR3 sequence reads: CAWSVYAGATEAFF. CDR3 DNA sequence: TGTGCCTGGAGTGTGTACGCAGGGGCCACTGAAGCTTTCTTT.

The gene calls are TRBV2 and TRBJ1-5; perhaps TRBD1 as D (5 bases). V was pared by 4 bases and J by 7 bases, with 11 bases between. The CDR3 length is 13 residues. Germline CDR1 SNHLY, CDR2 FYNNEI. CDR3 residues: CASSAGRYQPQHF. CDR3 sequence (DNA): TGTGCCAGCAGTGCAGGGAGGTACCAGCCCCAGCATTTT.

This clonotype was found many times. The J gene is TRBJ1-2, the V gene TRBV20-1, with D possibly matching TRBD1 (6 bases). CDR3 length: 13 amino acids. Per germline, CDR1 DFQATT and CDR2 SNEGSKA (reference sequence). Trimming cost V 0 bases and J 3 bases, with 8 bases left between them. As DNA, the CDR3 is TGCAGTGCTAGAGATCAGGGGTACTATGGCTACACCTTC. Translation gives CSARDQGYYGYTF.

This clonotype has at least ten counts. The CDR3 sequence is CSAPRQGLNTEAFF. The DNA of the CDR3 is TGCAGTGCTCCGAGACAGGGGCTGAACACTGAAGCTTTCTTT. V is TRBV20-1 and J is TRBJ1-1; 8 nucleotides agree with TRBD1. With 5 bases clipped from V and 0 bases from J, the junction kept 5 bases outside the gene matches. The CDR3 is made up of 14 amino acids. Germline V lookup: CDR1 DFQATT, CDR2 SNEGSKA (reference sequence).